The following is a TCR beta chain sequence with its context. Antigen unknown. The entry originates in a study of T cells in Graves' hyperthyroidism and ophthalmopathy. The CDR3 consists of 14 residues. The V gene lost 6 bases and the J gene lost 3 bases, with 15 bases spanning the gap. CDR1 is SGHRS, CDR2 YFSETQ, per germline. Researchers took RNA transcripts and amplified the TCR beta CDR3 regions from them. First-round RT-PCR with HTBI primers amplified the TCR CDR3 region. TCRdb passed the multiplex PCR reads through MiXCR, listing each CDR3 protein once. This sample has 650,000 to 750,000 distinct CDR3 sequences; 14% occur once, and the top ten carry 10%. The study, taken as a whole, reports: Blood samples included most of the expanded thyroid clonotypes exceeding 0.001.

Patients aged 18 to 65 had newly diagnosed hyperthyroidism lasting under 2 months. The PBMCs had their origin in 10 ml of fresh peripheral blood. This chain links TRBV5-1 with TRBJ1-1; D is ambiguous. Sequencing was done on a sample of blood. The TCR comes from a woman between 18 and 30 years old with Graves' hyperthyroidism. CDR3 coding DNA: TGCGCCAGCAAGCCGGGTGTCTGGGACACTGAAGCTTTCTTT. Translating gives CASKPGVWDTEAFF.